Listed here are 2 T cell receptor beta chains from one sample, sequenced in a study of glioma-infiltrating T cells after dendritic cell vaccination. The table came from immunoSEQ multiplex PCR; TCRdb's copy has only in-frame clones and leaves some out. Found here are about 92,000 clones, about nine tenths of them singletons; the top ten hold 15% to 18%. The sequencing used blood, collected before dendritic cell vaccination. These receptors all stem from a human donor with glioblastoma.

The V gene is TRBV6-1, the J gene TRBJ2-3; 7 bases align to TRBD1. Germline lookup yields CDR1 MNHNS and CDR2 SASEGT. This CDR3 comprises 14 residues. The junction had 10 bases not matched to a gene; V was cut back by 7 bases and J by 6 bases. CDR3 nucleotide sequence: TGTGCCAGCAACCTTCAGGGGGTGGTGGATACGCAGTATTTT. Protein product: CASNLQGVVDTQYF.

V gene TRBV6-1 combines with J gene TRBJ2-1; perhaps TRBD2 as D (5 bases). Germline V gene data show CDR1 as MNHNS and CDR2 as SASEGT. The ends were cut back, 8 bases at V and 0 bases at J, with 14 bases in the middle. The CDR3 extends over 15 amino acids. CDR3 sequence reads: CASGIGKSSYNEQFF. As DNA, the CDR3 is TGTGCCAGCGGTATCGGGAAAAGCTCCTACAATGAGCAGTTCTTC.